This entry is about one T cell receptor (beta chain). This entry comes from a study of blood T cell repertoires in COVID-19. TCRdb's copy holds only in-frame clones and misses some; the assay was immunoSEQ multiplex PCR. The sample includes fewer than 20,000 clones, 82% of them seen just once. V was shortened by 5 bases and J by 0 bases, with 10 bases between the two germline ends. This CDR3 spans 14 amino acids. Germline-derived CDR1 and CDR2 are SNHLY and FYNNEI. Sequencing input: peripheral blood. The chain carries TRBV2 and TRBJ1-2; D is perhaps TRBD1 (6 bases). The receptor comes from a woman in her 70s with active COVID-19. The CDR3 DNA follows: TGTGCCAGCAGTAGCGGACAGTCTAACTATGGCTACACCTTC. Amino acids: CASSSGQSNYGYTF.